The count of the clone carrying this T cell receptor beta chain is one. This record belongs to a study of cytomegalovirus exposure and HLA in healthy donors. There are 13 residues in the CDR3. Trimming removed 4 bases from V and 12 bases from J; junction bases left unmatched: 5. CDR1 KGHSH and CDR2 LQKENI come from the germline V gene. The PCR made use of 60 Vbeta and 13 Jbeta primers. The method was immunoSEQ multiplex PCR; TCRdb's version includes in-frame clones alone and lacks a portion of them. This table holds roughly 150,000 clones, 65% to 85% found once. The source is a male donor in good health and CMV-seronegative. What was sequenced was PBMCs. The V and J genes are TRBV18 and TRBJ2-3; the match to TRBD2 covers 12 bases. The CDR3 DNA follows: TGTGCCAGCTCACGGACTAGCGGGGTTTTTCAGTATTTT. This gives the protein CASSRTSGVFQYF.